Below are 13 T cell receptor beta chains sequenced from a single sample in a study of blood T cell repertoires in COVID-19. Sequencing used immunoSEQ multiplex PCR; TCRdb keeps in-frame clones, though not all of them. The sample comprises about 64,000 clones, 65% to 90% of which are singletons, and more than 1% rests with the top ten. The sequenced sample was peripheral blood. The receptors shown here come from a man between 40 and 49 years old with acute or convalescent COVID-19.

The chain couples TRBV11-2 to TRBJ2-1; 10 nucleotides match TRBD2. CDR3 size: 14 residues. After removal of 2 bases from V and 9 bases from J, the junction contained 4 bases not matched to a gene. From germline, CDR1 is SGHAT and CDR2 FQNNGV. In DNA, the CDR3 is TGTGCCAGCAGCTTAAGCGGGGGGGCCGGTGAGCAGTTCTTC. Translating gives CASSLSGGAGEQFF.

The chain joins TRBV18 to TRBJ1-1; a possible D gene is TRBD1 (5 bases). The CDR3 spans 13 residues. Trimming took off 10 bases at V and 0 bases at J, with 12 bases between the two ends. Germline V lookup: CDR1 KGHSH, CDR2 LQKENI. The DNA of the CDR3 is TGTGCCACCTCCGGGGGGTTGAACACTGAAGCTTTCTTT. Translating gives CATSGGLNTEAFF.

This chain connects TRBV15 to TRBJ1-5; the match to TRBD1 covers 10 bases. The V segment lost 6 bases and the J segment 4 bases; nucleotides outside the gene matches: 3. This CDR3 spans 14 amino acids. Germline V lookup: CDR1 LNHNV, CDR2 YYDKDF (reference sequence). The DNA of the CDR3 is TGTGCCACCAGTGGACAGGGGGAAAATCAGCCCCAGCATTTT. Translating gives CATSGQGENQPQHF.

The CDR3 sequence is CASSPRDRGLHNQPQHF. DNA of the CDR3: TGTGCCAGCAGCCCCCGGGACAGGGGGCTCCACAATCAGCCCCAGCATTTT. J is TRBJ1-5 and V is TRBV6-9; TRBD1 matches at 12 bases. The V segment lost 6 bases and the J segment 3 bases; nucleotides outside the gene matches: 9. The CDR3 is 17 residues long. Germline V CDR1 and CDR2: MNHGY, SVAAGI.

The CDR3 loop reads CASSRKGGAGNTIYF. DNA for the CDR3: TGCGCCAGCAGCCGGAAAGGGGGCGCCGGAAACACCATATATTTT. The genes are TRBV5-1 and TRBJ1-3, with 7 bases that match TRBD1. The CDR3 is made up of 15 amino acids. V lost 4 bases and J lost 4; bases outside the gene matches: 8. Germline values: CDR1 SGHRS, CDR2 YFSETQ.

The chain is built from TRBV2 and TRBJ2-5; 8 positions match TRBD2. Germline trimming cut 10 bases from V and 2 bases from J; bases unmatched to any gene: 6. The germline V gene encodes CDR1 SNHLY and CDR2 FYNNEI. The CDR3 has 13 residues. CDR3 bases: TGTGCCACCATGCCGGGGGGGCAAGAGACCCAGTACTTC. Translated, it gives CATMPGGQETQYF.

The V call is TRBV5-1, the J call TRBJ2-2; 7 nucleotides align to TRBD1. Germline values: CDR1 SGHRS, CDR2 YFSETQ. The junction had 11 bases not matched to a gene; V was cut back by 4 bases and J by 8 bases. The CDR3 loop spans 15 amino acids. For the CDR3, the DNA is TGCGCCAGCAGCACGGGACAGACGGTGACTGGGGAGCTGTTTTTT. It specifies CASSTGQTVTGELFF.

The genes are TRBV6-5 and TRBJ1-1; no definite D call. CDR1 is MNHEY and CDR2 is SVGAGI in the germline V gene. V was pared by 2 bases and J by 2 bases, with 6 bases between. The CDR3 contains 13 residues. The CDR3 protein is CASSYESNTEAFF. The CDR3 DNA reads as TGTGCCAGCAGTTACGAGTCTAACACTGAAGCTTTCTTT.

The V call is TRBV6-5, the J call TRBJ2-7; 11 bases align to TRBD2. This CDR3 is 14 amino acids long. Germline CDR1 reads MNHEY; CDR2 reads SVGAGI. V lost 7 bases to trimming and J lost 2 bases; unmatched junction nucleotides: 4. This chain's CDR3 is CASTTSGGTYEQYF. The CDR3 nucleotides read TGTGCCAGCACTACTAGCGGGGGAACCTACGAGCAGTACTTC.

This clone appeared a single time. The chain carries TRBV29-1 and TRBJ1-2; TRBD1 might be the D (6 bases). Germline values: CDR1 SQVTM, CDR2 ANQGSEA. The CDR3 is made up of 18 amino acids. Trimming removed 6 bases from V and 5 bases from J, with 31 bases in between. CDR3 sequence: CSVREGRGTSVRQYGYTF. The DNA of the CDR3 is TGCAGCGTGAGGGAGGGCAGGGGAACGTCGGTTAGACAGTATGGCTACACCTTC.

This clone was found once. The CDR3 coding sequence is TGTGCCAGCACGGAGGGGCAATTCAATGAGCAGTTCTTC. Translated, it gives CASTEGQFNEQFF. The chain is built from TRBV27 and TRBJ2-1; a possible D gene is TRBD2 (6 bases). Germline assignment: CDR1 MNHEY and CDR2 SMNVEV (reference sequence). Trimming pared 7 bases from V and 6 bases from J, leaving 13 bases between. CDR3 length equals 13 residues.

V is TRBV5-5 and J is TRBJ2-1, with D possibly matching TRBD2 (5 bases). The CDR3 spans 17 residues. In germline, CDR1 is SGHKS, CDR2 YYEKEE (reference sequence). The germline V and J ends were trimmed by 4 bases and 3 bases, with 20 bases remaining between them. CDR3 protein: CASSLTHTRLRYNEQFF. In nucleotides, the CDR3 is TGTGCCAGCAGCCTAACCCATACTAGGTTGCGCTACAATGAGCAGTTCTTC.

This clone showed up just once. This chain connects TRBV23-1 to TRBJ1-2, with 8 bases aligning to TRBD1. TRBV23-1 is an ORF for which the function is uncertain. This CDR3 has 17 residues. Trimming removed 6 bases from V and 8 bases from J; junction bases left unmatched: 20. In DNA, the CDR3 is TGCGCCAGCAGAGTTGGAGGGGCAGGGGGCAGCAAGGAGGGCTACACCTTC. It encodes CASRVGGAGGSKEGYTF.